Each of the 14 T cell receptor beta chains below was sequenced from the same sample in a study of chemoradiotherapy in HPV16-positive cancers. The data were produced by immunoSEQ multiplex PCR, yet TCRdb's version contains in-frame clones alone and is incomplete. This sample has about 22,000 clones, with more than 90% found just once. The sample was blood, taken from a patient who underwent chemoradiotherapy. The receptors stem from a human donor with HPV-associated anogenital cancer.

The V call is TRBV5-1, the J call TRBJ2-3; D not resolved. CDR1 and CDR2 from the germline V gene are SGHRS and YFSETQ. This CDR3 is built from 15 residues. Trimming left V 0 bases short and J 2 bases short, with 10 bases between. CDR3 amino acids: CASSLEHRITDTQYF. The DNA of the CDR3 is TGCGCCAGCAGCTTGGAGCACAGAATCACAGATACGCAGTATTTT.

The chain couples TRBV2 to TRBJ2-5, with no clear D. The end of the DNA fits TRBJ2-7 better, so the J call may be wrong. Germline lookup yields CDR1 SNHLY and CDR2 FYNNEI. The CDR3 totals 16 residues. The CDR3 region is CASSEGTERQKYEQYF. CDR3 sequence (DNA): TGTGCCAGCAGTGAAGGGACCGAGAGACAAAAGTACGAGCAGTACTTC.

This chain links TRBV4-2 with TRBJ1-5; no clear D gene. The CDR3 length is 15 residues. Germline V gene data show CDR1 as LGHNA and CDR2 as YNFKEQ. V was trimmed by 0 bases and J by 0 bases, leaving 6 bases between them. The DNA for the CDR3 is TGTGCCAGCAGCCAAGAATGGGGTAGCAATCAGCCCCAGCATTTT. This encodes CASSQEWGSNQPQHF.

The chain uses TRBV18 and TRBJ1-2, with 7 nucleotides matching TRBD1. The length of the CDR3 is 17 residues. The trim removed 2 bases at V and 0 bases at J, leaving 9 bases unmatched. The V gene's germline CDR1 is KGHSH and CDR2 LQKENI. The CDR3 loop reads CASSPLGQPPSNYGYTF. The CDR3 DNA is TGTGCCAGCTCACCATTGGGACAGCCACCCTCTAACTATGGCTACACCTTC.

The rearrangement joins TRBV5-5 to TRBJ1-5; 9 bases agree with TRBD1. V was clipped by 4 bases and J by 6 bases; unmatched bases: 5. CDR3 length equals 14 residues. Germline CDR1 reads SGHKS; CDR2 reads YYEKEE (reference sequence). CDR3 nucleotide sequence: TGTGCCAGCAGCGCAGGGACAGGGCTTCAGCCCCAGCATTTT. Amino acid sequence: CASSAGTGLQPQHF.

This chain connects TRBV5-1 to TRBJ2-3, with no clear D. The ends were cut back, 3 bases at V and 5 bases at J, with 19 bases in the middle. Germline V gene sequence: CDR1 SGHRS, CDR2 YFSETQ. This CDR3 region has 16 residues. This CDR3 is CASSSRARTSQDTQYF. CDR3 nucleotides: TGCGCCAGCAGCTCCCGGGCCCGAACCTCTCAAGATACGCAGTATTTT.

The rearrangement uses TRBV7-9 and TRBJ2-2; maybe TRBD2 (6 bases). The CDR3 has 19 residues. Germline V gives CDR1 SEHNR, CDR2 FQNEAQ (reference sequence). The V and J ends lost 2 bases and 5 bases respectively, with 24 bases between them. CDR3 residues: CASSLIFRLGQFQTGELFF. In nucleotides, the CDR3 is TGTGCCAGCAGCTTAATTTTTAGACTAGGACAATTCCAGACCGGGGAGCTGTTTTTT.

This chain uses TRBV6-1 with TRBJ2-7; D gene unclear. The CDR3 contains 15 residues. V shed 3 bases and J shed 2 bases, with 14 bases lying between them. The germline V gene has CDR1 MNHNS and CDR2 SASEGT. The CDR3 bases are TGTGCCAGCAGTGAGGCTGGCAGGCTAACCTACGAGCAGTACTTC. This codes for CASSEAGRLTYEQYF.

The chain couples TRBV9 to TRBJ2-3, with D uncertain. CDR3 size: 14 residues. Germline loops: CDR1 SGDLS, CDR2 YYNGEE. V was trimmed by 0 bases and J by 1 base, leaving 6 bases between them. DNA for the CDR3: TGTGCCAGCAGCGTAGCTGCGGGCACAGATACGCAGTATTTT. This translates into CASSVAAGTDTQYF.

Comments on this clone: Other DNA sequences of this sample code for an identical CDR3. J is TRBJ1-5 and V is TRBV7-2, with 10 bases identical to TRBD1. V was clipped by 6 bases and J by 4 bases; unmatched bases: 6. The CDR3 extends over 15 amino acids. Germline V gene sequence: CDR1 SGHTA, CDR2 FQGNSA. CDR3 amino acids: CASRGGTGVNQPQHF. CDR3 in DNA: TGTGCCAGCAGGGGGGGGACAGGGGTGAATCAGCCCCAGCATTTT.

This chain uses TRBV29-1 with TRBJ1-2; D remains ambiguous. The V gene's germline CDR1 is SQVTM and CDR2 ANQGSEA. The CDR3 contains 12 residues. The V and J ends lost 0 bases and 7 bases respectively, with 9 bases between them. The CDR3 nucleotides are TGCAGCGTTGAAGATCCCGGGTTTGGCTACACCTTC. This sequence encodes CSVEDPGFGYTF. Full variable domain (outside the CDR3, taken from reference TRBV29-1 and TRBJ1-2): SAVISQKPSRDICQRGTSLTIQCQVDSQVTMMFWYRQQPGQSLTLIATANQGSEATYESGFVIDKFPISRPNLTFSTLTVSNMSPEDSSIYLCSVEDPGFGYTFGSGTRLTVV.

V gene TRBV4-3 combines with J gene TRBJ1-2; perhaps TRBD1 as D (5 bases). The germline CDR1 and CDR2 sequences are LGHNA and YSLEER. There are 16 residues in the CDR3. V lost 0 bases to trimming and J lost 4 bases, with 15 bases between them. The CDR3 DNA reads TGCGCCAGCAGCCAAGATCAGGGAGACAGCCTCTATGGCTACACCTTC. Protein: CASSQDQGDSLYGYTF.

The genes are TRBV4-2 and TRBJ2-7; D not resolved. Trimming stripped 4 bases from V and 0 bases from J, with 10 bases between. Germline V gene data show CDR1 as LGHNA and CDR2 as YNFKEQ. There are 14 residues in the CDR3. CDR3 nucleotides: TGTGCCAGCAGCCCCTCTTACACCTCCTACGAGCAGTACTTC. Translation: CASSPSYTSYEQYF.

This clone has only a few counts. This chain links TRBV2 with TRBJ1-1; no clear D. CDR1 and CDR2 (germline): SNHLY, FYNNEI. V gave up 7 bases and J gave up 2 bases, with 11 bases separating them. The CDR3 loop spans 13 amino acids. CDR3 in amino acids: CASIVTENTEAFF. The DNA for the CDR3 is TGTGCCAGCATTGTAACAGAAAACACTGAAGCTTTCTTT.